The rows below give T cell receptor beta chains drawn from one sample of a study of blood T cells in healthy people across ages. TCRdb analysed the 5' RACE reads with MiXCR anew, one entry per CDR3 protein. The sample lists 1,500,000 or so distinct CDR3 sequences; approximately 59% were seen once. Input material: blood. The receptors come from a man between 18 and 35 years old in good health. The conserved cysteine and the conserved F or W are not part of the CDR3 here.

V	length	J	CDR3
TRBV4-2	12	TRBJ1-1	ASSQENMQRPAF
TRBV7-9	12	TRBJ2-7	ASSSTRDSLEQY
TRBV7-2	12	TRBJ1-3	ASSFTGVGNTIY
TRBV3-1	10	TRBJ2-1	ASSQAADEQF
TRBV6-2/TRBV6-3	13	TRBJ2-7	ASSYWADSSYEQY
TRBV28	10	TRBJ1-2	ASSLEGWGYT
TRBV5-1	13	TRBJ2-5	ASSLVASEQETQY
TRBV29-1	11	TRBJ2-4	SLGTTAPDEQY
TRBV10-1	13	TRBJ2-7	ASSANRGREYEQY
TRBV4-3	15	TRBJ2-3	ASSQQLAGDSTDTQY
TRBV4-3	14	TRBJ2-1	ASSQEFVLEYNEQF
TRBV20-1	12	TRBJ2-7	GAPPQQSSYEQY
TRBV6-2/TRBV6-3	14	TRBJ1-2	ASSSDRGPNPYGYT
TRBV27	13	TRBJ2-7	ASAGGAHAVYEQY
TRBV24-1	13	TRBJ1-5	ATSDGRYSNQPQH
TRBV20-1	12	TRBJ2-3	SAPRLAGTDTQY
TRBV20-1	14	TRBJ1-5	SASRRVGDGNQPQH
TRBV28	12	TRBJ2-3	ASNIAGSTDTQY
TRBV7-8	14	TRBJ2-1	ASSYLAGGYDNEQF
TRBV2	11	TRBJ2-1	ASGASGNNEQF
TRBV20-1	10	TRBJ1-2	SADGGDDGYT
TRBV29-1	11	TRBJ2-1	SASRGGNNEQF